This T cell receptor beta chain comes out of a study of blood T cell repertoires in COVID-19. On the study more broadly: COVID-19 samples, acute and convalescent, were from the United States, Italy and Spain. T cells, B-cell-depleted T cells, or PBMCs supplied cDNA or gDNA.

As processed by the authors: Cell counts per sample came from amplifying reference gene primers. Libraries were prepared by immunoSEQ multiplex PCR; TCRdb keeps only in-frame clonotypes and omits some of them. That table furnishes V, J and clone size, whereas the DNA furnished D and trimming. The sample comprises 250,000 to 300,000 clones, around 81% of which are singletons, and under 3% rests with the top ten. The CDR3 runs 16 residues. Per germline, CDR1 SGHTA and CDR2 FQGNSA. After removal of 3 bases from V and 0 bases from J, the junction contained 4 bases not matched to a gene. V usage is TRBV7-2 and J usage is TRBJ2-3; the match to TRBD2 covers 9 bases. This TCR was recovered from an older woman with active or convalescent COVID-19. Specimen: peripheral blood. The CDR3 region is CASSLRGGASTDTQYF. The CDR3 DNA sequence: TGTGCCAGCAGCTTGCGGGGGGGGGCTAGCACAGATACGCAGTATTTT.